The TCR beta chain described here comes from a study of blood T cell repertoires in COVID-19. On the study more broadly: PBMCs, B-cell-depleted T cells, or T cells were the source of the cDNA or gDNA that made up the material.

The length of the CDR3 is 15 residues. Trimming shortened V by 1 base and J by 3 bases, and 10 bases separated the two germline ends. Looked up from germline, CDR1 is MGHRA and CDR2 is YSYEKL. Original processing methods: Reference gene primers were amplified, and this amplification served to estimate nucleated cell counts. Sequencing was performed with immunoSEQ multiplex PCR; in TCRdb, only in-frame clones are kept and a portion is missing. The V and J calls and the clone size are those of that table, but D and trimming were determined from the DNA. The sample holds around 77,000 clones, around 83% seen once.

The sequencing sample was made of peripheral blood. The clonotype was recovered from a man older than 75 with acute or convalescent COVID-19. This chain connects TRBV4-1 to TRBJ1-5; D unclear. The CDR3 sequence: CASSQGQMYNQPQHF. CDR3 DNA: TGCGCCAGCAGCCAAGGTCAGATGTACAATCAGCCCCAGCATTTT.